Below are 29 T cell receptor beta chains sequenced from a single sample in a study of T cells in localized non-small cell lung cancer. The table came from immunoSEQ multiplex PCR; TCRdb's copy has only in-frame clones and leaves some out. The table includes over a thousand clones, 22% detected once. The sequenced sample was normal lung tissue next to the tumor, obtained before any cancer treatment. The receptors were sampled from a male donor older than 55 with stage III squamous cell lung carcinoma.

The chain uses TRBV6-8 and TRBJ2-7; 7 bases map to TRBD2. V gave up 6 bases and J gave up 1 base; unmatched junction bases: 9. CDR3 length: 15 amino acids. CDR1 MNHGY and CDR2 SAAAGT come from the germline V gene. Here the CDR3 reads CASSSGTTWSYEQYF. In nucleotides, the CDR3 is TGTGCCAGCAGCTCCGGGACTACCTGGTCCTACGAGCAGTACTTC.

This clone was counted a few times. CDR3 in DNA: TGTGCCAGCAGCTTAAAACAGGGTAATTCACCCCTCCACTTT. Encoded protein: CASSLKQGNSPLHF. The chain joins TRBV11-3 to TRBJ1-6; TRBD1 is a possible D gene (6 bases). The V end lost 2 bases, the J end lost 6 bases, and 8 bases lay between the germline ends. The germline V gene encodes CDR1 SGHNT and CDR2 YENEEA. This CDR3 has 14 residues.

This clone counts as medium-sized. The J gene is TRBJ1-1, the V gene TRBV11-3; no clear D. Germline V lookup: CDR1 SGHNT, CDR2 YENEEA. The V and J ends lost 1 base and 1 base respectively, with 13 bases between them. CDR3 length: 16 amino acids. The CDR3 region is CASSLGFGVGNTEAFF. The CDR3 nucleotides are TGTGCCAGCAGCTTAGGATTCGGGGTGGGGAACACTGAAGCTTTCTTT.

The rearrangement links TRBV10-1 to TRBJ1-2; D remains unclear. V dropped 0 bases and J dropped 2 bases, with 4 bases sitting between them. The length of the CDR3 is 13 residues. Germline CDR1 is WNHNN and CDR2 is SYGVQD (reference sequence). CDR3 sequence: CASSESKNYGYTF. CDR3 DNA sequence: TGCGCCAGCAGTGAGTCGAAGAACTATGGCTACACCTTC.

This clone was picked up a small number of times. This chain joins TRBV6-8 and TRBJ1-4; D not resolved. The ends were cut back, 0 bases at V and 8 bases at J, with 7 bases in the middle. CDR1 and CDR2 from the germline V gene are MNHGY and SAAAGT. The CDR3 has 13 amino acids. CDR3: CASSYSKDEKLFF. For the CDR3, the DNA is TGTGCCAGCAGTTACTCAAAGGACGAAAAACTGTTTTTT.

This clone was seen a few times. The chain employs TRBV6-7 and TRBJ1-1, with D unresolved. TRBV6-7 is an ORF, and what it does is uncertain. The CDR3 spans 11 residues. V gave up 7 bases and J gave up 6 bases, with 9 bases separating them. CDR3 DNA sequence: TGTGCCAGCACCCGTTCAGCTGAAGCTTTCTTT. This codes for CASTRSAEAFF.

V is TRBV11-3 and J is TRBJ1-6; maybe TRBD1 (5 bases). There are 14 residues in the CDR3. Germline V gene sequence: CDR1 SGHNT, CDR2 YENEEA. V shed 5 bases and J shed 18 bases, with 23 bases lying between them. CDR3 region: CASSQGGSGNLRHF. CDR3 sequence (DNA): TGTGCCAGCAGCCAGGGAGGATCCGGGAATCTTCGCCACTTT.

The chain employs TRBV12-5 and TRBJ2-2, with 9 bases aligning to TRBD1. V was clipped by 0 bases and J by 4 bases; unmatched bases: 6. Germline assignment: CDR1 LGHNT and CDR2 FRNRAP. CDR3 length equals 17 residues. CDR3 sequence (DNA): TGTGCTAGTGGTTTGGTAGGGACAGGGAGGGTCACCGGGGAGCTGTTTTTT. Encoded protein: CASGLVGTGRVTGELFF.

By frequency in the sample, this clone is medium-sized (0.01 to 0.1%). The CDR3 is CASSHGGDRGSGELFF. The CDR3 region has the DNA TGTGCCAGCAGCCACGGTGGGGACAGGGGTTCCGGGGAGCTGTTTTTT. This sequence joins TRBV6-8 and TRBJ2-2, with 10 bases identical to TRBD1. V shed 6 bases, J shed 6 bases, and the junction held 10 bases outside the gene matches. CDR1 is MNHGY and CDR2 is SAAAGT in the germline V gene. CDR3 length equals 16 residues.

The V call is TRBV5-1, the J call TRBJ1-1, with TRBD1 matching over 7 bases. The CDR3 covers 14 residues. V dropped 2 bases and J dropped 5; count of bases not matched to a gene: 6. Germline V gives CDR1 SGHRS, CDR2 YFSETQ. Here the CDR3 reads CASSFSQGGTEAFF. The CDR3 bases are TGCGCCAGCAGCTTTAGCCAGGGGGGGACTGAAGCTTTCTTT. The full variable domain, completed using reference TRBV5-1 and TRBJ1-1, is KAGVTQTPRYLIKTRGQQVTLSCSPISGHRSVSWYQQTPGQGLQFLFEYFSETQRNKGNFPGRFSGRQFSNSRSEMNVSTLELGDSALYLCASSFSQGGTEAFFGQGTRLTVV.

The CDR3 bases are TGTGCCAGTAGTACGACAGGACTCACTGAAGCTTTCTTT. Protein product: CASSTTGLTEAFF. J is TRBJ1-1 and V is TRBV19, with a weak D call TRBD1 (6 bases). CDR3 length: 13 residues. Looked up from germline, CDR1 is LNHDA and CDR2 is SQIVND (reference sequence). V was trimmed by 4 bases and J by 4 bases, leaving 10 bases between them. The full variable domain, completed using reference TRBV19 and TRBJ1-1, is DGGITQSPKYLFRKEGQNVTLSCEQNLNHDAMYWYRQDPGQGLRLIYYSQIVNDFQKGDIAEGYSVSREKKESFPLTVTSAQKNPTAFYLCASSTTGLTEAFFGQGTRLTVV.

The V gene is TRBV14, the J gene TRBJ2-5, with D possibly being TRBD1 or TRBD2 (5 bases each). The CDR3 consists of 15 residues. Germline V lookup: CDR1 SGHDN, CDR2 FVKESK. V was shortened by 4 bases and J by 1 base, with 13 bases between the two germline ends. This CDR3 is CASSPRWGSQETQYF. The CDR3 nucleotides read TGTGCCAGCAGCCCGAGGTGGGGGTCCCAAGAGACCCAGTACTTC.

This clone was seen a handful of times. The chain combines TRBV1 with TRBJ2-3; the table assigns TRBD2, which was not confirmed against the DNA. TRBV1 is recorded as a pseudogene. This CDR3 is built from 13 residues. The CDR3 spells CASRGGSTDTQYF. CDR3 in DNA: TGCGCCAGCAGGGGGGGAAGCACAGATACGCAGTATTTT.

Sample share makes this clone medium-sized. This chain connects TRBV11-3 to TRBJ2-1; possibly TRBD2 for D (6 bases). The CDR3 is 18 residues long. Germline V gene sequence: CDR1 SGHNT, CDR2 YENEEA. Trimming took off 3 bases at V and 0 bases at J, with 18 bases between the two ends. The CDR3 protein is CASSLGDFGMDSYNEQFF. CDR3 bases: TGTGCCAGCAGCTTGGGGGACTTTGGAATGGACTCCTACAATGAGCAGTTCTTC.

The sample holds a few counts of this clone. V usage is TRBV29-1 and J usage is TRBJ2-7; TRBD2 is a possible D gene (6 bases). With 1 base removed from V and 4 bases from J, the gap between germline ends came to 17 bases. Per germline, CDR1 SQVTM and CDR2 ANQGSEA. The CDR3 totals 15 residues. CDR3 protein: CSVEGPGPAGYEQYF. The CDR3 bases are TGCAGCGTTGAAGGCCCGGGCCCCGCGGGGTACGAGCAGTACTTC.

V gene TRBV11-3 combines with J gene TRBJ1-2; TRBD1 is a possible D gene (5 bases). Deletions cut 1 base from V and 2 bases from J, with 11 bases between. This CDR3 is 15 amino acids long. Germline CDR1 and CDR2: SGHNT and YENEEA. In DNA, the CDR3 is TGTGCCAGCAGCTTAGTACCAGGGTCGAACTATGGCTACACCTTC. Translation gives CASSLVPGSNYGYTF.

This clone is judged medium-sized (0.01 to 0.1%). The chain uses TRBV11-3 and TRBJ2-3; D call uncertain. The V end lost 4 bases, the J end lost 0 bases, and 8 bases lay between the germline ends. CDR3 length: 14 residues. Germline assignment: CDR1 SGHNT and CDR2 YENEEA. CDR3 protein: CASSSYASTDTQYF. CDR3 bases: TGTGCCAGCAGCTCTTACGCTAGCACAGATACGCAGTATTTT. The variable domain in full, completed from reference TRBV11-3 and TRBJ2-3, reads EAGVVQSPRYKIIEKKQPVAFWCNPISGHNTLYWYLQNLGQGPELLIRYENEEAVDDSQLPKDRFSAERLKGVDSTLKIQPAELGDSAVYLCASSSYASTDTQYFGPGTRLTVL.

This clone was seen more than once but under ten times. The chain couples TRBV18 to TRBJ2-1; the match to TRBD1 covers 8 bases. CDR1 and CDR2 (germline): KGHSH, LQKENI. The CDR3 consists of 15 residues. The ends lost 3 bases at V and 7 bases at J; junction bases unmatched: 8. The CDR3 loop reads CASSPRQGSGNEQFF. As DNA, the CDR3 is TGTGCCAGCTCACCGAGACAGGGGTCTGGGAATGAGCAGTTCTTC. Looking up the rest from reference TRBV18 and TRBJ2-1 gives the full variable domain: NAGVMQNPRHLVRRRGQEARLRCSPMKGHSHVYWYRQLPEEGLKFMVYLQKENIIDESGMPKERFSAEFPKEGPSILRIQQVVRGDSAAYFCASSPRQGSGNEQFFGPGTRLTVL.

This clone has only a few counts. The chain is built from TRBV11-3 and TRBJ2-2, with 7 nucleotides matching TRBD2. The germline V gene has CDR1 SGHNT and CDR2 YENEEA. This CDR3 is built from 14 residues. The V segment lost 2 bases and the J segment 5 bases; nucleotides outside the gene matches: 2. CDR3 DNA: TGTGCCAGCAGCTTACGGCGGGGGACCGGGGAGCTGTTTTTT. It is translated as CASSLRRGTGELFF.

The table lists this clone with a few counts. The CDR3 sequence: CASSLLRGQGTDTQYF. CDR3 nucleotides: TGTGCCAGCAGCTTATTGAGGGGACAGGGTACAGATACGCAGTATTTT. This sequence joins TRBV11-3 and TRBJ2-3; 9 bases agree with TRBD1. Trimming removed 2 bases from V and 3 bases from J; junction bases left unmatched: 6. The CDR3 has 16 residues. CDR1 and CDR2 (germline): SGHNT, YENEEA. The full variable domain, rest sourced from reference TRBV11-3 and TRBJ2-3, is EAGVVQSPRYKIIEKKQPVAFWCNPISGHNTLYWYLQNLGQGPELLIRYENEEAVDDSQLPKDRFSAERLKGVDSTLKIQPAELGDSAVYLCASSLLRGQGTDTQYFGPGTRLTVL.

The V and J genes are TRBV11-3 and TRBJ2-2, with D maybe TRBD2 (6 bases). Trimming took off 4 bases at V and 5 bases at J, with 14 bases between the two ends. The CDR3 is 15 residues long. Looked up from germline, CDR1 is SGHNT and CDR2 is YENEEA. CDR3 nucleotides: TGTGCCAGCAGCTCGGGACTTCCGAGGACCGGGGAGCTGTTTTTT. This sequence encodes CASSSGLPRTGELFF.

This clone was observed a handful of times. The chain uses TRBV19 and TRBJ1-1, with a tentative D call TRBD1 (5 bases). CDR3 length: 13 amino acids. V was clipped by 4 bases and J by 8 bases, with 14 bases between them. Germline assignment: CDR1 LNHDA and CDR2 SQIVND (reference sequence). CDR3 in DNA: TGTGCCAGTAGTAGGGGGTTGGGGGGAGAAGCTTTCTTT. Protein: CASSRGLGGEAFF.

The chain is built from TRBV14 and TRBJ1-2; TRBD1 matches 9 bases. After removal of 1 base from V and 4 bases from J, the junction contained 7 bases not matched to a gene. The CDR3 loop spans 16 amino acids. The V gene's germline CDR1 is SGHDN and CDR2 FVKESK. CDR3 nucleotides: TGTGCCAGCAGCCAAGTTATACAGACAGGGGGCTATGGCTACACCTTC. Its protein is CASSQVIQTGGYGYTF. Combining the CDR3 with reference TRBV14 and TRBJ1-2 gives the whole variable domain EAGVTQFPSHSVIEKGQTVTLRCDPISGHDNLYWYRRVMGKEIKFLLHFVKESKQDESGMPNNRFLAERTGGTYSTLKVQPAELEDSGVYFCASSQVIQTGGYGYTFGSGTRLTVV.

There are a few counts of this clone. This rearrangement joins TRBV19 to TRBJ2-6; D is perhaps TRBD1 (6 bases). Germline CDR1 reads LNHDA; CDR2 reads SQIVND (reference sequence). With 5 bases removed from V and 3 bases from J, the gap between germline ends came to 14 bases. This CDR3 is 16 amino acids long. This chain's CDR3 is CASSDYPGVGANVLTF. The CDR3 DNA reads TGTGCCAGTAGTGACTATCCAGGGGTTGGGGCCAACGTCCTGACTTTC.

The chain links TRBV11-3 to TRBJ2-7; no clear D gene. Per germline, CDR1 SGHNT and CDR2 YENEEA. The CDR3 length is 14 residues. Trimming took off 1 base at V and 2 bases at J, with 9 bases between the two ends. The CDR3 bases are TGTGCCAGCAGCTTAGGAGCCACAGCCTACGAGCAGTACGTC. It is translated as CASSLGATAYEQYV.

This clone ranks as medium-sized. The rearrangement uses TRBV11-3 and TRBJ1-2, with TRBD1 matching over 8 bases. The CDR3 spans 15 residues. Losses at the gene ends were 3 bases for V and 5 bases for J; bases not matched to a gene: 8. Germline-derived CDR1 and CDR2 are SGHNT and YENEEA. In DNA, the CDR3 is TGTGCCAGCAGCTTGGAGAGGACAGGGCCTTATGGCTACACCTTC. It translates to CASSLERTGPYGYTF. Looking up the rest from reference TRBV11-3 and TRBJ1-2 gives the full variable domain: EAGVVQSPRYKIIEKKQPVAFWCNPISGHNTLYWYLQNLGQGPELLIRYENEEAVDDSQLPKDRFSAERLKGVDSTLKIQPAELGDSAVYLCASSLERTGPYGYTFGSGTRLTVV.

The CDR3 DNA reads TGTGCCAGCAGCCAAGATAGGGTAAATACGCAGTATTTT. Encoded protein: CASSQDRVNTQYF. V usage is TRBV14 and J usage is TRBJ2-3; D is uncertain. CDR3 size: 13 residues. Trimming took 0 bases from V and 7 from J, leaving 8 bases between them. Germline assignment: CDR1 SGHDN and CDR2 FVKESK.

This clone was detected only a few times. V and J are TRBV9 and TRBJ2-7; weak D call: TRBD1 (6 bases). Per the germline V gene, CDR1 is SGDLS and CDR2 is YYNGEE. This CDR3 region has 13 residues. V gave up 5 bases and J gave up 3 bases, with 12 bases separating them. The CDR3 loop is CASSDRDNYEQYF. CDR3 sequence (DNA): TGTGCCAGCAGTGACCGGGACAACTACGAGCAGTACTTC. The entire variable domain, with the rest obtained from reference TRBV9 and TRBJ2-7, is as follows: DSGVTQTPKHLITATGQRVTLRCSPRSGDLSVYWYQQSLDQGLQFLIQYYNGEERAKGNILERFSAQQFPDLHSELNLSSLELGDSALYFCASSDRDNYEQYFGPGTRLTVT.

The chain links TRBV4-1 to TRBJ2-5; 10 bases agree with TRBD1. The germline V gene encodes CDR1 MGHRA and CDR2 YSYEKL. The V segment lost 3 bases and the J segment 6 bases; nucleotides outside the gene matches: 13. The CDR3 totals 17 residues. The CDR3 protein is CASSQDSGTGVGKTQYF. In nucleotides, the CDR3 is TGCGCCAGCAGCCAGGACTCCGGGACAGGGGTAGGAAAGACCCAGTACTTC.